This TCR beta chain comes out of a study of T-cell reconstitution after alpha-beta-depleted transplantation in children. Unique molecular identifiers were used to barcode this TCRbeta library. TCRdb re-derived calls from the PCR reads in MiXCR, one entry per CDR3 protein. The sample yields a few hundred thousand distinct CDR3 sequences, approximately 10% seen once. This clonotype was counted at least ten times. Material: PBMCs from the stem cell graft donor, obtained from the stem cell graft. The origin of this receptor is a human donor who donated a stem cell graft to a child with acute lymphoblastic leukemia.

For the CDR3, the DNA is TGCAGTGCCCTGGGGACTACCTACTACGAGCAGTACTTC. This gives the protein CSALGTTYYEQYF. The chain is built from TRBV20-1 and TRBJ2-7, with 7 nucleotides matching TRBD2. The CDR3 has 13 residues. Germline lookup yields CDR1 DFQATT and CDR2 SNEGSKA (reference sequence). The V segment lost 6 bases and the J segment 3 bases; nucleotides outside the gene matches: 8.